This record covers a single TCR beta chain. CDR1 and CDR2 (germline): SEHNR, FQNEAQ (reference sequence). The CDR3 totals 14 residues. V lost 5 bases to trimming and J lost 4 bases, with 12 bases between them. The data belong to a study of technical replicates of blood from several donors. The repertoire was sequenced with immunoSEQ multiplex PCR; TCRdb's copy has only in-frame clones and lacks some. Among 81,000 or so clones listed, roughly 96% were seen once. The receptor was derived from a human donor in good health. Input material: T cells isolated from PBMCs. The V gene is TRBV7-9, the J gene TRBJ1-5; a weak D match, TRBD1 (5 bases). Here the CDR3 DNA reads TGTGCCAGCAGCCGCCTACCAGGGAATCAGCCCCAGCATTTT. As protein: CASSRLPGNQPQHF.